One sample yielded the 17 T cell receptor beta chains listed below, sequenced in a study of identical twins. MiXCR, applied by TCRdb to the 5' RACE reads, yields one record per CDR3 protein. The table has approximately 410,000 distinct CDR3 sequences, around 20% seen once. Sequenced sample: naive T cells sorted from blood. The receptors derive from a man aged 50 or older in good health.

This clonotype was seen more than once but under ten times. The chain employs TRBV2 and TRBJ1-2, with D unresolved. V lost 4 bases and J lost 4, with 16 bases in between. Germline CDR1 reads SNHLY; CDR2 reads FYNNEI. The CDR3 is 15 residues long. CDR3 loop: CASSAASLKIYGYTF. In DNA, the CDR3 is TGTGCCAGCAGTGCGGCCAGCCTGAAAATCTATGGCTACACCTTC.

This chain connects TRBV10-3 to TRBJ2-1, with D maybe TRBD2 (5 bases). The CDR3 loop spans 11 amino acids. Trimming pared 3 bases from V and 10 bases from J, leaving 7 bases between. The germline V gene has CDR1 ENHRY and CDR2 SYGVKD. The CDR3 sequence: CAISDSSEQFF. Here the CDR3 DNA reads TGTGCCATCAGTGATTCTAGCGAGCAGTTCTTC.

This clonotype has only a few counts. CDR3 residues: CASSPTIAGGAYNEQFF. In nucleotides, the CDR3 is TGCGCCAGCAGCCCAACAATAGCGGGAGGGGCCTACAATGAGCAGTTCTTC. The chain recombines TRBV4-1 with TRBJ2-1, with 11 bases fitting TRBD2. Germline values: CDR1 MGHRA, CDR2 YSYEKL. The CDR3 is 17 residues long. Trimming cost V 4 bases and J 2 bases; bases outside gene matches: 7.

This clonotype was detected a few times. CDR3 sequence (DNA): TGCAGTGCTGGACAGGGGGTCGGTGGAAACACCATATATTTT. Translation gives CSAGQGVGGNTIYF. This rearrangement joins TRBV20-1 to TRBJ1-3; 10 bases map to TRBD1. Per the germline V gene, CDR1 is DFQATT and CDR2 is SNEGSKA (reference sequence). The length of the CDR3 is 14 residues. Trimming removed 5 bases from V and 3 bases from J; junction bases left unmatched: 4.

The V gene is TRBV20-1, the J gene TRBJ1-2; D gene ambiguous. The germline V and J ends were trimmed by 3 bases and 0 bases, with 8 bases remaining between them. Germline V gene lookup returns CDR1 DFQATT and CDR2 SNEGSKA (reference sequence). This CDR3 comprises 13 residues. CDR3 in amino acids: CSASLQTNYGYTF. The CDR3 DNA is TGCAGTGCTAGCCTACAGACTAACTATGGCTACACCTTC.

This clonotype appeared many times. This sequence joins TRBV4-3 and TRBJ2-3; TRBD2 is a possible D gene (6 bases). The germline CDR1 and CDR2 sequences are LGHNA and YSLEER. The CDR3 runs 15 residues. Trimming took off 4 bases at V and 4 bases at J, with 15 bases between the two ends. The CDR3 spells CASSPGFGGADTQYF. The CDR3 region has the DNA TGCGCCAGCAGCCCTGGGTTCGGGGGTGCAGATACGCAGTATTTT.

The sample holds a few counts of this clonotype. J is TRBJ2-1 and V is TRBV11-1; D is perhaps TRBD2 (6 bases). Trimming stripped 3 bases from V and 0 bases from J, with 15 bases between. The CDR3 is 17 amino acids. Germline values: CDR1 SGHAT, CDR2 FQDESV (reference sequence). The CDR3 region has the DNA TGTGCCAGCAGCTTCCCGGCGGGATCCCGCTCCTACAATGAGCAGTTCTTC. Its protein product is CASSFPAGSRSYNEQFF.

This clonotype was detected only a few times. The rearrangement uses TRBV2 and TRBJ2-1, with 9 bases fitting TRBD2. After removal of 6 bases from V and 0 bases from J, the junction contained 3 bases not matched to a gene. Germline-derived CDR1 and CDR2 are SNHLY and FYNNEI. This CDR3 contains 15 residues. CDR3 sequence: CASRSTSGSYNEQFF. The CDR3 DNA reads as TGTGCCAGCAGGTCGACTAGCGGCTCCTACAATGAGCAGTTCTTC.

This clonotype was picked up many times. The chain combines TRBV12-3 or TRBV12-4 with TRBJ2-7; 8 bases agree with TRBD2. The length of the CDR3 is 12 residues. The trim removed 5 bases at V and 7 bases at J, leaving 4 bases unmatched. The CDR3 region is CASSTSGGEQYF. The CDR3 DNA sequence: TGTGCCAGCAGTACTAGCGGAGGGGAGCAGTACTTC.

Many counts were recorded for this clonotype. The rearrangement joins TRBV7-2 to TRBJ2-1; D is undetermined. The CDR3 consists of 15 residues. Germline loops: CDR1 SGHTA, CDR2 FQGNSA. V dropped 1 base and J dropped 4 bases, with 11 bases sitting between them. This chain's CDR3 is CASSLVARSYNEQFF. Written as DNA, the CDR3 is TGTGCCAGCAGCTTAGTGGCCAGATCTTACAATGAGCAGTTCTTC.

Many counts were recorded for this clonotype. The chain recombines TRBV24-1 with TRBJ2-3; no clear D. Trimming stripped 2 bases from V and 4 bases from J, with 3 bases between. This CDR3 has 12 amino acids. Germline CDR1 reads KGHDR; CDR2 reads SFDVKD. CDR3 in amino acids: CATSDWSDTQYF. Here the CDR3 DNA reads TGTGCCACCAGTGATTGGTCAGATACGCAGTATTTT.

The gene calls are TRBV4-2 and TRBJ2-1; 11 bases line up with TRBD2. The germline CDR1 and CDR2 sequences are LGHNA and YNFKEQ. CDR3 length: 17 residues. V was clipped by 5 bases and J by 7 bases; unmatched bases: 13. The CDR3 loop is CASSSSGTSGSGNEQFF. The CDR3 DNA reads TGTGCCAGCAGCTCAAGTGGCACTAGCGGGAGCGGGAATGAGCAGTTCTTC.

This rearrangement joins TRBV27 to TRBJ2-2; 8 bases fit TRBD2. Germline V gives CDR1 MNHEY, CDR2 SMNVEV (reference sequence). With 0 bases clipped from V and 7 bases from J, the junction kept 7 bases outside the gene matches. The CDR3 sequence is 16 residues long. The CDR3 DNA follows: TGTGCCAGCAGTTTATCGTCGCGGGGGGCTAGCGGGGAGCTGTTTTTT. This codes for CASSLSSRGASGELFF.

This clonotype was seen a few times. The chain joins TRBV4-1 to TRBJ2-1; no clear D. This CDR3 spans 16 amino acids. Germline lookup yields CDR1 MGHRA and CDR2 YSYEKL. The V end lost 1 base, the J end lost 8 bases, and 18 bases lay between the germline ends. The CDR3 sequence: CASSQGLASDIYEQFF. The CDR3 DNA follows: TGCGCCAGCAGCCAAGGTTTGGCGTCCGATATCTATGAGCAGTTCTTC.

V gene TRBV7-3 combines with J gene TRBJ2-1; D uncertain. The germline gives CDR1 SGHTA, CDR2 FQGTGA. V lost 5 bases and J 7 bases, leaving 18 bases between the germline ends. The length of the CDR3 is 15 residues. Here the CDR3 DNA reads TGTGCCAGCAGCATTTCCCGCGACTGGGGTAATGAGCAGTTCTTC. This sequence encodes CASSISRDWGNEQFF.

The DNA for the CDR3 is TGTGCCAGCAGCTTAGAGGAACTTGGGGTAGCCAAAAACATTCAGTACTTC. Its translation: CASSLEELGVAKNIQYF. The chain combines TRBV11-2 with TRBJ2-4; D uncertain. V shed 0 bases and J shed 0 bases, with 12 bases lying between them. Germline V lookup: CDR1 SGHAT, CDR2 FQNNGV. The CDR3 sequence is 17 residues long.

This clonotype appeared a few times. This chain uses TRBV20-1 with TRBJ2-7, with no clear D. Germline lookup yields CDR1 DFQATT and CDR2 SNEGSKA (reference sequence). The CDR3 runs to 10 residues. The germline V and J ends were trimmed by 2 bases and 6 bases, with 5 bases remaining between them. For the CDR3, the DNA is TGCAGTGCTAGACTACTCGAGCAGTACTTC. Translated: CSARLLEQYF.